This T cell receptor (beta chain) was found in a study of T cell changes during pregnancy in multiple sclerosis. Only in-frame clones appear in the TCRdb table, and some are missing; sequencing was by immunoSEQ multiplex PCR. Of around 70,000 clones listed, under 95% are singletons. The germline V gene has CDR1 MGHRA and CDR2 YSYEKL. The trim removed 0 bases at V and 6 bases at J, leaving 18 bases unmatched. CDR3 size: 21 residues. The sample was peripheral blood, taken after pregnancy. The sequence was collected from a female donor with multiple sclerosis, enrolled in a pregnancy study. V gene TRBV4-1 combines with J gene TRBJ2-1; 12 nucleotides align to TRBD2. The CDR3 nucleotides are TGCGCCAGCAGCCAAGATTTTCGGTTTTTTCTAGCGGGAGGGCTAATCAATGAGCAGTTCTTC. Encoded protein: CASSQDFRFFLAGGLINEQFF.